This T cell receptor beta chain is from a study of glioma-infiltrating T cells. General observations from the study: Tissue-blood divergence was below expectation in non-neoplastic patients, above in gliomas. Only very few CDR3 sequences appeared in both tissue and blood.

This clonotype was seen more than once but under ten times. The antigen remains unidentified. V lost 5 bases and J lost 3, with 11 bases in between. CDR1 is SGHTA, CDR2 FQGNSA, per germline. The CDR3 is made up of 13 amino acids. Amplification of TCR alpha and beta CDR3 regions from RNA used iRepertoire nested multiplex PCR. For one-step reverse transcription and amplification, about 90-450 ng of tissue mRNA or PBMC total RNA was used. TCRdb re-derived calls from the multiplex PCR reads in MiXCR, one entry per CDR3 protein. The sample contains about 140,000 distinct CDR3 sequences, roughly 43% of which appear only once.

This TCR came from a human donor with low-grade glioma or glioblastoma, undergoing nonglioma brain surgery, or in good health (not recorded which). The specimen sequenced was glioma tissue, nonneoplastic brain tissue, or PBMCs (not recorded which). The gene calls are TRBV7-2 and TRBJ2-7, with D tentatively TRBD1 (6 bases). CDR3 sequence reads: CASSQGQLYEQYF. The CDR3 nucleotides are TGTGCCAGCAGCCAAGGACAGCTCTACGAGCAGTACTTC.